These 15 T cell receptor beta chains were all obtained from the same sample, sequenced in a study of OX40 agonist ivuxolimab in advanced cancers. Generated by immunoSEQ multiplex PCR, the TCRdb table keeps only in-frame clones and is missing some. The table lists 65,000 to 75,000 clones, 85% of them singletons, with 0.83% in the top ten. The specimen comprised CD4+ or CD8+ T cells sorted from blood, sampled in a trial of the OX40 agonist ivuxolimab. These receptors originate from an adult with an advanced solid tumor such as melanoma, head and neck, liver or kidney cancer.

The J gene is TRBJ2-1, the V gene TRBV6-5; 14 nucleotides agree with TRBD2. The CDR3 sequence is 15 residues long. Germline V CDR1 and CDR2: MNHEY, SVGAGI. Trimming removed 10 bases from V and 6 bases from J; junction bases left unmatched: 8. The CDR3: CATNLGTSGSNEQFF. The CDR3, as DNA: TGTGCCACTAACTTAGGGACTAGCGGGAGCAATGAGCAGTTCTTC.

This chain uses TRBV7-2 with TRBJ1-3; D not certain. This CDR3 has 14 residues. Germline V gene data show CDR1 as SGHTA and CDR2 as FQGNSA. Deletions cut 5 bases from V and 2 bases from J, with 10 bases between. The CDR3 DNA is TGTGCCAGCAGCATACAGTGGCCTGGAAACACCATATATTTT. This codes for CASSIQWPGNTIYF.

V is TRBV6-6 and J is TRBJ2-6; D is possibly TRBD1 (6 bases). Per germline, CDR1 MNHNY and CDR2 SVGAGI (reference sequence). V was clipped by 6 bases and J by 3 bases, with 12 bases between them. The CDR3 loop spans 15 amino acids. The CDR3 sequence is CASSYTGSGANVLTF. CDR3 nucleotide sequence: TGTGCCAGCAGCTACACAGGGAGTGGGGCCAACGTCCTGACTTTC.

The chain is built from TRBV28 and TRBJ1-1; 7 bases fit TRBD1. The trim removed 2 bases at V and 7 bases at J, leaving 10 bases unmatched. Germline CDR1 MDHEN, CDR2 SYDVKM. The CDR3 spans 15 residues. In nucleotides, the CDR3 is TGTGCCAGCAGTTTAGGTAACAGGGGCCAACATGAAGCTTTCTTT. Translated, it gives CASSLGNRGQHEAFF.

This chain uses TRBV7-9 with TRBJ2-1; 9 bases are a match to TRBD1. This CDR3 region has 14 residues. V lost 4 bases and J lost 8; bases outside the gene matches: 6. Germline CDR1 and CDR2: SEHNR and FQNEAQ (reference sequence). The CDR3 nucleotides are TGTGCCAGCAGCTCCGGGACAGGGTTCGATGAGCAGTTCTTC. It specifies CASSSGTGFDEQFF. Full variable domain (missing parts from reference TRBV7-9 and TRBJ2-1): DTGVSQNPRHKITKRGQNVTFRCDPISEHNRLYWYRQTLGQGPEFLTYFQNEAQLEKSRLLSDRFSAERPKGSFSTLEIQRTEQGDSAMYLCASSSGTGFDEQFFGPGTRLTVL.

The chain is built from TRBV7-9 and TRBJ1-2, with 8 bases identical to TRBD1. The CDR3 loop spans 14 amino acids. Germline V gene data show CDR1 as SEHNR and CDR2 as FQNEAQ (reference sequence). The V gene end was trimmed by 1 base and the J gene end by 6 bases; junction bases not matched to a gene: 4. The CDR3 spells CASSLGDRSDGYTF. The CDR3, as DNA: TGTGCCAGCAGCTTAGGGGACAGGAGCGATGGCTACACCTTC. The full variable domain, rest sourced from reference TRBV7-9 and TRBJ1-2, is DTGVSQNPRHKITKRGQNVTFRCDPISEHNRLYWYRQTLGQGPEFLTYFQNEAQLEKSRLLSDRFSAERPKGSFSTLEIQRTEQGDSAMYLCASSLGDRSDGYTFGSGTRLTVV.

The chain joins TRBV10-1 to TRBJ2-3; no clear D gene. The CDR3 extends over 13 amino acids. V lost 4 bases to trimming and J lost 12 bases, with 17 bases between them. Per germline, CDR1 WNHNN and CDR2 SYGVQD (reference sequence). CDR3 residues: CASSAVGQSIQYF. The CDR3 DNA is TGCGCCAGCAGTGCAGTGGGCCAGAGTATACAGTATTTT.

The chain links TRBV2 to TRBJ1-6, with 9 nucleotides matching TRBD1. There are 14 residues in the CDR3. V was pared by 1 base and J by 10 bases, with 2 bases of the junction left unmatched. CDR1 is SNHLY and CDR2 is FYNNEI in the germline V gene. The CDR3 sequence: CASSEGQGGSPLHF. CDR3 DNA: TGTGCCAGCAGTGAAGGACAGGGGGGGTCACCCCTCCACTTT.

The V call is TRBV5-1, the J call TRBJ1-5; tentative D call: TRBD1 (5 bases). From germline, CDR1 is SGHRS and CDR2 YFSETQ. The V end lost 0 bases, the J end lost 5 bases, and 9 bases lay between the germline ends. The length of the CDR3 is 14 residues. The chain's CDR3 is CASSLAGGDQPQHF. As DNA, the CDR3 is TGCGCCAGCAGCTTGGCCGGGGGGGATCAGCCCCAGCATTTT.

This clone was recorded only once. The V gene is TRBV11-2, the J gene TRBJ1-2; D may be TRBD1 (6 bases). This CDR3 region has 14 residues. Deletions cut 4 bases from V and 3 bases from J, with 12 bases between. CDR1 SGHAT and CDR2 FQNNGV come from the germline V gene. CDR3 in DNA: TGTGCCAGCAGCTCCCGGACAGCGGACTATGGCTACACCTTC. Translated: CASSSRTADYGYTF.

This clone was detected only once. The genes are TRBV7-9 and TRBJ2-1; D is ambiguous. Germline CDR1 reads SEHNR; CDR2 reads FQNEAQ (reference sequence). The CDR3 runs 15 residues. Trimming left V 4 bases short and J 4 bases short, with 14 bases between. The CDR3 DNA follows: TGTGCCAGCAGCTCATACCAGAGAAATTACAATGAGCAGTTCTTC. It encodes CASSSYQRNYNEQFF.

The chain has TRBV10-1 and TRBJ2-1; D unclear. V shed 8 bases and J shed 6 bases, with 14 bases lying between them. Germline CDR1 is WNHNN and CDR2 is SYGVQD (reference sequence). There are 13 residues in the CDR3. CDR3 sequence reads: CASPINAINEQFF. Here the CDR3 DNA reads TGCGCCAGCCCCATAAACGCGATCAATGAGCAGTTCTTC.

The CDR3 sequence: CASSLRTGYTDTQYF. The CDR3, as DNA: TGTGCCAGCAGTCTCCGGACAGGATACACAGATACGCAGTATTTT. The genes are TRBV28 and TRBJ2-3; TRBD1 matches 7 bases. Trimming took 5 bases from V and 2 from J; bases not matched to a gene: 7. This CDR3 comprises 15 residues. CDR1 and CDR2 from the germline V gene are MDHEN and SYDVKM. Full variable domain (missing parts from reference TRBV28 and TRBJ2-3): DVKVTQSSRYLVKRTGEKVFLECVQDMDHENMFWYRQDPGLGLRLIYFSYDVKMKEKGDIPEGYSVSREKKERFSLILESASTNQTSMYLCASSLRTGYTDTQYFGPGTRLTVL.

This rearrangement joins TRBV2 to TRBJ1-2; D perhaps matches TRBD1 (5 bases). The germline CDR1 and CDR2 sequences are SNHLY and FYNNEI. Trimming took off 7 bases at V and 5 bases at J, with 8 bases between the two ends. The CDR3 loop spans 11 amino acids. DNA of the CDR3: TGTGCCAGCACCACAGGTTATGGCTACACCTTC. Its protein is CASTTGYGYTF. Based on the CDR3 plus reference TRBV2 and TRBJ1-2, the full variable domain is EPEVTQTPSHQVTQMGQEVILRCVPISNHLYFYWYRQILGQKVEFLVSFYNNEISEKSEIFDDQFSVERPDGSNFTLKIRSTKLEDSAMYFCASTTGYGYTFGSGTRLTVV.

The rearrangement joins TRBV4-1 to TRBJ2-2, with 8 bases aligning to TRBD1. There are 15 residues in the CDR3. Per the germline V gene, CDR1 is MGHRA and CDR2 is YSYEKL. V shed 4 bases, J shed 4 bases, and the junction held 5 bases outside the gene matches. The CDR3 DNA follows: TGCGCCAGCAGCCCGACAGGGGCGGGCACCGGGGAGCTGTTTTTT. It codes for CASSPTGAGTGELFF.